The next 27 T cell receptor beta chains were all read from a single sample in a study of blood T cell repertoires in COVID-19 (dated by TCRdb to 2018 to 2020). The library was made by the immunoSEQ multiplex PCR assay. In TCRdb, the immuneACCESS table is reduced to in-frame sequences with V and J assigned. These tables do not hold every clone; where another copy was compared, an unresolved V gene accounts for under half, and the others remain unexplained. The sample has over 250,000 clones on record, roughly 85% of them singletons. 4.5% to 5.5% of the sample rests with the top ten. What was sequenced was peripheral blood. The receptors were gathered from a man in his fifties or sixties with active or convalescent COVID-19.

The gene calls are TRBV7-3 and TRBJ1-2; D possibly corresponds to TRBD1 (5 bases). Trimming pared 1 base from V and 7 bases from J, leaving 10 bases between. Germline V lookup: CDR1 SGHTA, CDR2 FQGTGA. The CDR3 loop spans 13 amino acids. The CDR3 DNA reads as TGTGCCAGCAGCTTAAAAGGGGTTCGTGGCTACACCTTC. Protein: CASSLKGVRGYTF.

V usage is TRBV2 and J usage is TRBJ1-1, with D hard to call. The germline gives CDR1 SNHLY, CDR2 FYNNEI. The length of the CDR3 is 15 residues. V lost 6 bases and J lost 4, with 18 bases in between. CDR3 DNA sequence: TGTGCCAGCAGGGCCGGGAGGTCAGGTTTCACTGAAGCTTTCTTT. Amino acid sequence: CASRAGRSGFTEAFF. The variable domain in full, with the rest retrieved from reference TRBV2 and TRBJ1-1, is EPEVTQTPSHQVTQMGQEVILRCVPISNHLYFYWYRQILGQKVEFLVSFYNNEISEKSEIFDDQFSVERPDGSNFTLKIRSTKLEDSAMYFCASRAGRSGFTEAFFGQGTRLTVV.

CDR3: CASSSDAGVRNTEAFF. The CDR3 nucleotides are TGCGCCAGCAGTTCGGACGCCGGGGTCAGGAACACTGAAGCTTTCTTT. J is TRBJ1-1 and V is TRBV5-1; D call uncertain. Trimming removed 5 bases from V and 1 base from J, with 18 bases in between. CDR3 size: 16 residues. Germline V gene sequence: CDR1 SGHRS, CDR2 YFSETQ.

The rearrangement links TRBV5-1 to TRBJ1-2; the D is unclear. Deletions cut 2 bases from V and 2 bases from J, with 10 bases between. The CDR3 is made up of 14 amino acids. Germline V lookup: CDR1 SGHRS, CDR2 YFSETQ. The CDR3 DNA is TGCGCCAGCAGCTTTAATCAGGCAAACTATGGCTACACCTTC. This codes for CASSFNQANYGYTF.

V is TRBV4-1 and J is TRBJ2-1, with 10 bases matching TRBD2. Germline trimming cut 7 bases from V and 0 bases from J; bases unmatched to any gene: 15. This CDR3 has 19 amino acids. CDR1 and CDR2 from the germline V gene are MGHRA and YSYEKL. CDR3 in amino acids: CASTPLPAGGPSSYNEQFF. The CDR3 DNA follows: TGCGCCAGCACCCCACTCCCAGCGGGGGGGCCGAGCTCCTACAATGAGCAGTTCTTC.

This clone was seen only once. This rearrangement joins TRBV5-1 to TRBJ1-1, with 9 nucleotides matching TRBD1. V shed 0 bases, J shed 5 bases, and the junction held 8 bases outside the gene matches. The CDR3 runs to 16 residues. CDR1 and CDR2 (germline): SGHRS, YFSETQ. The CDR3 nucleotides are TGCGCCAGCAGCTTGGGAGGGACAGGGTCGTATACTGAAGCTTTCTTT. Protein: CASSLGGTGSYTEAFF.

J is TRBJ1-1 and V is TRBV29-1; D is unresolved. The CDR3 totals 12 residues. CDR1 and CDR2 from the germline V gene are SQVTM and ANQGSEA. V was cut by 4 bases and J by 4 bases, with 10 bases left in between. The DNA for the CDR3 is TGCAGCGTTGGGATGGGCAGCACTGAAGCTTTCTTT. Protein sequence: CSVGMGSTEAFF.

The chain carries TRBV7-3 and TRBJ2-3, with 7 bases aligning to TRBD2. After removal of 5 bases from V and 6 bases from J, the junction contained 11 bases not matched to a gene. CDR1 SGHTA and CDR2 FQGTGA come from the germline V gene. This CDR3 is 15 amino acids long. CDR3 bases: TGTGCCAGCAGCCCATCGGGACTGGGGGGGGATACGCAGTATTTT. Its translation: CASSPSGLGGDTQYF. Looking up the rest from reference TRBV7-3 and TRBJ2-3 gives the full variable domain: GAGVSQTPSNKVTEKGKYVELRCDPISGHTALYWYRQSLGQGPEFLIYFQGTGAADDSGLPNDRFFAVRPEGSVSTLKIQRTERGDSAVYLCASSPSGLGGDTQYFGPGTRLTVL.

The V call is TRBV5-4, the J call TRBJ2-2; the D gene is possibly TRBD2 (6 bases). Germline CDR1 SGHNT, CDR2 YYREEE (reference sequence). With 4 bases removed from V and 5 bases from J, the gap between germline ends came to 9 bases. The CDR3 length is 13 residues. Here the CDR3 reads CASSPGGTGELFF. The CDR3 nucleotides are TGTGCCAGCAGCCCCGGGGGAACCGGGGAGCTGTTTTTT. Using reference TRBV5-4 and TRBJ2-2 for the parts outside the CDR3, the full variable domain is ETGVTQSPTHLIKTRGQQVTLRCSSQSGHNTVSWYQQALGQGPQFIFQYYREEENGRGNFPPRFSGLQFPNYSSELNVNALELDDSALYLCASSPGGTGELFFGEGSRLTVL.

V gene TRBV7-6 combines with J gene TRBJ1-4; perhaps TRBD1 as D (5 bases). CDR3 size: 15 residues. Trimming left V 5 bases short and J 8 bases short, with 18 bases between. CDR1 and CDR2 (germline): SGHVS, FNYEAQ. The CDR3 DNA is TGTGCCAGCAGCCCCCCCGGGGGGATAGAAGAAAAACTGTTTTTT. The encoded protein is CASSPPGGIEEKLFF.

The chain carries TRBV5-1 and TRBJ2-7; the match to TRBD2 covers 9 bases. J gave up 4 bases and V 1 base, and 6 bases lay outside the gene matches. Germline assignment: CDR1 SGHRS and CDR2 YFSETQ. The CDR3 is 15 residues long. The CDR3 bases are TGCGCCAGCAGCTTGTTGGCGGGAGGGCCGTACGAGCAGTACTTC. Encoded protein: CASSLLAGGPYEQYF.

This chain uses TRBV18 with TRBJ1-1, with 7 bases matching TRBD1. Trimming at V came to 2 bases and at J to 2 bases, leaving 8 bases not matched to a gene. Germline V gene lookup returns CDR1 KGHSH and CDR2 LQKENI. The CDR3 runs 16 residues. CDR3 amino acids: CASSPAHRGGNTEAFF. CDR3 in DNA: TGTGCCAGCTCACCAGCCCACAGGGGAGGAAACACTGAAGCTTTCTTT.

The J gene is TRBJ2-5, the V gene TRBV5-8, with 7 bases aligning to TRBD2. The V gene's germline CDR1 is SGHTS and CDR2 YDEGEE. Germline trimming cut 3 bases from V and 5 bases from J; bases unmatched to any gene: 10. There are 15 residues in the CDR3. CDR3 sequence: CASSWGGSRRETQYF. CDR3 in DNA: TGTGCCAGCAGCTGGGGGGGGAGCAGAAGGGAGACCCAGTACTTC.

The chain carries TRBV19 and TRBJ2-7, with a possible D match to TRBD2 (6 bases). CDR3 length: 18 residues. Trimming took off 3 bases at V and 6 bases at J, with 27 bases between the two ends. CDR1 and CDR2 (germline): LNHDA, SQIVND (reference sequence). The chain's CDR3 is CASSIRGTGERLHVEQYF. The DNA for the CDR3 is TGTGCCAGTAGTATCCGCGGGACCGGGGAGCGACTGCACGTCGAGCAGTACTTC.

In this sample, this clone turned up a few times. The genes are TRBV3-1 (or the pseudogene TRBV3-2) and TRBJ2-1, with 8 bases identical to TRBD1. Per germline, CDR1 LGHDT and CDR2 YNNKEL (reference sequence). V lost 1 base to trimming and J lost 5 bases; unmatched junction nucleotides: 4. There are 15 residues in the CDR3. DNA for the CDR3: TGTGCCAGCAGCCAAGCCAGGGGGCTGCACAATGAGCAGTTCTTC. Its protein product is CASSQARGLHNEQFF.

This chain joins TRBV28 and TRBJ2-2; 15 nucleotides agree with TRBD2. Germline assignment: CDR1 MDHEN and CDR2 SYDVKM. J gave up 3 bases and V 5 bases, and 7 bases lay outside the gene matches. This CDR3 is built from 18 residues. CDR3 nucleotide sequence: TGTGCCAGCAGTACAACGGGACTAGCGGGAGGCTACACCGGGGAGCTGTTTTTT. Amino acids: CASSTTGLAGGYTGELFF.

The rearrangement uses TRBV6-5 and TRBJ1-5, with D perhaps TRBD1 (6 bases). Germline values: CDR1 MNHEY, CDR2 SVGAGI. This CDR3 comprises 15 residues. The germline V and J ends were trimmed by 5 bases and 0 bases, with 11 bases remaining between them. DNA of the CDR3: TGTGCCAGCAGTCGACAGGAAACTAGCAATCAGCCCCAGCATTTT. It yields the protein CASSRQETSNQPQHF.

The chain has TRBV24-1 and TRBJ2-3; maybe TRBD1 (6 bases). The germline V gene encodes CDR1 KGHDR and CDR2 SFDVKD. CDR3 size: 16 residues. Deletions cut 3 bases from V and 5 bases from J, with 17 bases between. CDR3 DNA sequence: TGTGCCACCAGTGATCAAACAGGGAGCGCGATAGATACGCAGTATTTT. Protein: CATSDQTGSAIDTQYF.

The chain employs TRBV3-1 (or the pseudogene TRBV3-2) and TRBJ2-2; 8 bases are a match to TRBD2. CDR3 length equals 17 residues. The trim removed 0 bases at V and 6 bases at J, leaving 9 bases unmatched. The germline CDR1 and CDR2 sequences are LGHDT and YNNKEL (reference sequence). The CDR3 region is CASSQDLLAGSPGELFF. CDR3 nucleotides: TGTGCCAGCAGCCAAGATCTTTTAGCGGGATCCCCCGGGGAGCTGTTTTTT.

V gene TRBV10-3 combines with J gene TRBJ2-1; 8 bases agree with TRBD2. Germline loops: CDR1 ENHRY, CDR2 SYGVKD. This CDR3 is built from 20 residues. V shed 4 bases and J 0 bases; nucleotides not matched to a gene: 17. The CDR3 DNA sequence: TGTGCCATCAGTGGGACTAGCAGGAGGGGTCCCTCGAGCTCCTACAATGAGCAGTTCTTC. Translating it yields CAISGTSRRGPSSSYNEQFF.

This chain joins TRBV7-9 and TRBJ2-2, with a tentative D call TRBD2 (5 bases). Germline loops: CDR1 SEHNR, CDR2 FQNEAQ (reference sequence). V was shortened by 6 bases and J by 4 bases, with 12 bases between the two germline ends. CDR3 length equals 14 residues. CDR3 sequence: CASSRAEGTGELFF. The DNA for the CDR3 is TGTGCCAGCAGTCGTGCAGAGGGCACCGGGGAGCTGTTTTTT.

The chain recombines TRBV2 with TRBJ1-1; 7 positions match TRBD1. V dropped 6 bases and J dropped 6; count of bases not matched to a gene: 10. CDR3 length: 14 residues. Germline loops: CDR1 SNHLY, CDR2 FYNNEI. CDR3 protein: CASRMAGGSAEAFF. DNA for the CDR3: TGTGCCAGCAGGATGGCAGGGGGGTCCGCTGAAGCTTTCTTT.

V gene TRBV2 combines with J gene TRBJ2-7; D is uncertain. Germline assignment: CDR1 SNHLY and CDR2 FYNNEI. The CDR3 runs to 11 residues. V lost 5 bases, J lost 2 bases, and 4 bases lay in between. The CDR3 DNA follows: TGTGCCAGCAGTTCTACCTACGAGCAGTACTTC. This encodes CASSSTYEQYF.

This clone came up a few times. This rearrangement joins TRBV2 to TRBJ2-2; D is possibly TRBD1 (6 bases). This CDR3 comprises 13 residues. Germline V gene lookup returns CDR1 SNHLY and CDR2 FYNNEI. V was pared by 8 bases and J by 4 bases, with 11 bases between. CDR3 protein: CASRSGATGELFF. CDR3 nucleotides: TGTGCCAGCCGGTCAGGGGCCACCGGGGAGCTGTTTTTT.

This CDR3 reads CASSLGGVSNQPQHF. As DNA, the CDR3 is TGTGCCAGCAGCTTGGGGGGCGTGAGCAATCAGCCCCAGCATTTT. The chain uses TRBV5-6 and TRBJ1-5, with D perhaps matching TRBD1 (5 bases). The germline V and J ends were trimmed by 0 bases and 1 base, with 8 bases remaining between them. The germline V gene encodes CDR1 SGHDT and CDR2 YYEEEE. The CDR3 contains 15 residues.

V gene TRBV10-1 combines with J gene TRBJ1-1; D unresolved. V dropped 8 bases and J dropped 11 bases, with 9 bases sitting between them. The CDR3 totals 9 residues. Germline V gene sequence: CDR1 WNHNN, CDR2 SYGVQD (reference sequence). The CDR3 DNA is TGCGCCAGCCTAAGGAGGGCTTTCTTT. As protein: CASLRRAFF.

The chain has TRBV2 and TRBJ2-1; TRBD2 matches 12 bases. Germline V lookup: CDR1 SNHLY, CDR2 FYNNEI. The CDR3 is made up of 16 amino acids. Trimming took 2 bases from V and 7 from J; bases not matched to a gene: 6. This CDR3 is CASSEFLAGGPNEQFF. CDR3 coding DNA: TGTGCCAGCAGTGAATTCCTAGCGGGAGGGCCTAATGAGCAGTTCTTC.